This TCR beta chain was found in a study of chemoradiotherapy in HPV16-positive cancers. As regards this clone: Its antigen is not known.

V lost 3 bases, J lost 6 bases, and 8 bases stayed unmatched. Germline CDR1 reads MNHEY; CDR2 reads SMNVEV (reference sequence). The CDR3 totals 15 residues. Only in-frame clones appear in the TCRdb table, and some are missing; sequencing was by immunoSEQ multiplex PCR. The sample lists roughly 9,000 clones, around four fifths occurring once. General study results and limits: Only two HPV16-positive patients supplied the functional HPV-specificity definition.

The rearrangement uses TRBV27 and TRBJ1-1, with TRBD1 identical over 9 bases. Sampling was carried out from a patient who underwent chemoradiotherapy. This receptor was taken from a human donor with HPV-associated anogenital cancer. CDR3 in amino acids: CASSFSTGGASEAFF. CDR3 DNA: TGTGCCAGCAGTTTCTCTACAGGGGGCGCATCTGAAGCTTTCTTT.